The next 30 T cell receptor beta chains were all read from a single sample in a study of tumor-infiltrating lymphocytes in primary liver carcinoma. TCR beta cDNA came from about 500 ng total RNA, primed with a constant-region primer. Library construction for TCR beta comprised three nested multiplex PCR rounds performed with slightly modified ARM-PCR. The two initial PCR rounds, about 9 cycles each, used TRBV1-TRBV30 forward and C-beta reverse primers. TCRdb independently ran MiXCR on the multiplex PCR reads; one entry per CDR3 protein. This sample yields about 320,000 distinct CDR3 sequences, of which less than 75% are seen a single time; approximately 9% belongs to the top ten. Blood RNA was derived from unsorted whole blood, and germline DNA was extracted too. The sample taken for sequencing was peripheral blood. These receptors all stem from a man in his forties or fifties with primary liver carcinoma and hepatitis B virus infection.

A note on this clonotype: One junction end disagrees with the germline gene, perhaps due to a read error. The V and J genes are TRBV5-4 and TRBJ2-3; D not certain. Per germline, CDR1 SGHNT and CDR2 YYREEE (reference sequence). This CDR3 is built from 12 residues. The CDR3, as DNA: TGTACCAGCAGTCCTAGCACAGATACGCAGTATTTT. As protein: CTSSPSTDTQYF.

As to this clonotype: This may arise from a read error, as a much more abundant clone is one base away. The rearrangement uses TRBV6-2 or TRBV6-3 and TRBJ1-5; 8 nucleotides line up with TRBD1. V was pared by 2 bases and J by 4 bases, with 7 bases of the junction left unmatched. The germline V gene encodes CDR1 MNHEY and CDR2 SVGEGT. The CDR3 extends over 16 amino acids. CDR3 sequence (DNA): TGTGCCAGCAGTTACACAGGGGGTTATAGGAATCAGCCCCAGCATTTT. Residues: CASSYTGGYRNQPQHF.

The J gene is TRBJ2-2, the V gene TRBV12-3 or TRBV12-4; 14 nucleotides agree with TRBD2. The trim removed 4 bases at V and 4 bases at J, leaving 8 bases unmatched. The CDR3 spans 18 residues. Here the CDR3 DNA reads TGTGCCAGCAGTTGGCCGAGACTAGCGGGAGGGACCACCGGGGAGCTGTTTTTT. This translates into CASSWPRLAGGTTGELFF.

The CDR3 protein is CASNSGQPSGANVLTF. DNA for the CDR3: TGTGCCAGCAACTCGGGACAGCCCTCTGGGGCCAACGTCCTGACTTTC. The rearrangement links TRBV5-6 to TRBJ2-6, with 7 bases that match TRBD1. Germline trimming cut 6 bases from V and 0 bases from J; bases unmatched to any gene: 6. This CDR3 spans 16 amino acids. Germline CDR1 reads SGHDT; CDR2 reads YYEEEE.

Notes on this clonotype: A read error may be the cause here, since a much bigger clone is one base away. The CDR3 nucleotides are TGTGCCATTAGAATTGACAGGGGAGGAACTGAAGCTTTCTTT. Translating it yields CAIRIDRGGTEAFF. The chain has TRBV10-3 and TRBJ1-1; 8 nucleotides line up with TRBD1. Germline CDR1 reads ENHRY; CDR2 reads SYGVKD. The CDR3 spans 14 residues. V was clipped by 9 bases and J by 5 bases; unmatched bases: 11.

This chain links TRBV25-1 with TRBJ1-5; D remains unclear. The CDR3 totals 14 residues. From germline, CDR1 is MGHDK and CDR2 SYGVNS. V gave up 4 bases and J gave up 6 bases, with 13 bases separating them. The CDR3 DNA is TGTGCCAGCAGTGGAATTGGATTGGCTCAGCCCCAGCATTTT. This codes for CASSGIGLAQPQHF.

As regards this clonotype: One end of the junction fails to match germline, which may point to a read error. The chain employs TRBV11-2 and TRBJ2-7; possible D gene TRBD2, 5 bases. Germline CDR1 reads SGHAT; CDR2 reads FQNNGV. CDR3 size: 14 residues. CDR3 DNA: TGTGCCAGCACCCCTCAGCGGTCCGCCTACGAGCAGCACTTC. It specifies CASTPQRSAYEQHF. The entire variable domain, with the rest obtained from reference TRBV11-2 and TRBJ2-7, is as follows: EAGVAQSPRYKIIEKRQSVAFWCNPISGHATLYWYQQILGQGPKLLIQFQNNGVVDDSQLPKDRFSAERLKGVDSTLKIQPAKLEDSAVYLCASTPQRSAYEQHFGPGTRLTVT.

Concerning this clonotype itself: A read error may be the cause here, since a much bigger clone is one base away. The chain recombines TRBV7-8 with TRBJ2-1; the match to TRBD2 covers 7 bases. Germline CDR1 SGHVS, CDR2 FQNEAQ. V lost 1 base, J lost 8 bases, and 11 bases stayed unmatched. The CDR3 runs 16 residues. The CDR3 protein is CASSLEGRAAFYEQFF. The DNA for the CDR3 is TGTGCCAGCAGCTTAGAAGGGAGGGCCGCGTTCTATGAGCAGTTCTTC.

J is TRBJ2-1 and V is TRBV7-9; D is perhaps TRBD2 (9 bases). V lost 1 base and J lost 3, with 22 bases in between. Germline CDR1 is SEHNR and CDR2 is FQNEAQ (reference sequence). There are 19 residues in the CDR3. The chain's CDR3 is CASSLGGQGASGIYNEQFF. The CDR3 region has the DNA TGTGCCAGCAGCTTAGGTGGACAGGGTGCTAGCGGGATCTACAATGAGCAGTTCTTC.

CDR3 in amino acids: CASSIYGGETQYF. DNA of the CDR3: TGTGCCAGTAGTATATACGGCGGGGAGACCCAGTACTTC. The J gene is TRBJ2-5, the V gene TRBV19; a weak D match, TRBD2 (5 bases). From germline, CDR1 is LNHDA and CDR2 SQIVND (reference sequence). Trimming took 2 bases from V and 5 from J, leaving 9 bases between them. The length of the CDR3 is 13 residues.

The chain has TRBV11-2 and TRBJ2-2, with D maybe TRBD1 (6 bases). CDR1 and CDR2 from the germline V gene are SGHAT and FQNNGV. CDR3 size: 16 residues. V gave up 8 bases and J gave up 3 bases, with 19 bases separating them. Here the CDR3 reads CASDLERGSDTGELFF. CDR3 bases: TGTGCCAGCGACTTAGAGAGGGGGTCGGACACCGGGGAGCTGTTTTTT.

This clonotype was found many times. This sequence joins TRBV10-3 and TRBJ1-5; a possible D gene is TRBD1 (6 bases). This CDR3 comprises 15 residues. Trimming took off 4 bases at V and 6 bases at J, with 16 bases between the two ends. In germline, CDR1 is ENHRY, CDR2 SYGVKD. CDR3 in DNA: TGTGCCATCAGTGCGCGGTCGGGGGGCGGTCAGCCCCAGCATTTT. Protein product: CAISARSGGGQPQHF.

This clonotype was observed many times. The gene calls are TRBV12-3 or TRBV12-4 and TRBJ2-3, with TRBD1 matching 8 bases. The CDR3 sequence is 14 residues long. V lost 3 bases to trimming and J lost 6 bases; unmatched junction nucleotides: 5. The CDR3 region is CASSFTGGGDTQYF. CDR3 nucleotides: TGTGCCAGCAGTTTCACAGGGGGTGGGGATACGCAGTATTTT.

Points on this clonotype: One end of the junction varies from germline; a read error may be responsible. The chain carries TRBV11-2 and TRBJ2-3; 15 bases are a match to TRBD2. The CDR3 sequence is 16 residues long. Germline-derived CDR1 and CDR2 are SGHAT and FQNNGV. Written as DNA, the CDR3 is TGTGCTAGCAGCCTGGGACTAGCGGGAGGTGTGGATACGCAGTTTTTT. Its translation is CASSLGLAGGVDTQFF.

The chain is built from TRBV7-9 and TRBJ2-7; perhaps TRBD2 as D (5 bases). V lost 5 bases, J lost 7 bases, and 9 bases lay in between. The germline CDR1 and CDR2 sequences are SEHNR and FQNEAQ (reference sequence). This CDR3 contains 11 residues. The CDR3 coding sequence is TGTGCCAGCAGCCCCGGCGGGGAGCAGTACTTC. Its protein is CASSPGGEQYF.

As for this clonotype: Since a much larger clone is just one base distant, this may be a read error. The gene calls are TRBV7-9 and TRBJ2-3; D unclear. Germline values: CDR1 SEHNR, CDR2 FQNEAQ (reference sequence). The CDR3 extends over 12 amino acids. CDR3 protein: CANSPETDTQYF. DNA of the CDR3: TGTGCCAACAGCCCAGAAACAGATACGCAGTATTTT.

This chain connects TRBV6-2 or TRBV6-3 to TRBJ2-7, with 7 bases identical to TRBD2. This CDR3 region has 13 residues. V trimming: 8 bases; J trimming: 9 bases; junction bases outside the gene matches: 13. Looked up from germline, CDR1 is MNHEY and CDR2 is SVGEGT. The CDR3 sequence: CASPILGGSLQYF. DNA for the CDR3: TGTGCCAGCCCGATTCTCGGGGGGAGCTTGCAGTACTTC.

This clonotype was detected a few times. A single base separates this from a much larger clone, so it may be a read error. The V and J genes are TRBV4-2 and TRBJ2-1; possibly TRBD1 for D (6 bases). Germline CDR1 is LGHNA and CDR2 is YNFKEQ. V lost 7 bases to trimming and J lost 5 bases, with 21 bases between them. The CDR3 contains 16 residues. CDR3 DNA sequence: TGTGCCAGCAACCATGGAATTGCTAGGGGGAACAATGAGCAGTTCTTC. Translation gives CASNHGIARGNNEQFF.

The genes are TRBV11-1 and TRBJ2-1; 12 positions agree with TRBD2. CDR1 and CDR2 from the germline V gene are SGHAT and FQDESV (reference sequence). This CDR3 comprises 17 residues. The V and J ends lost 7 bases and 10 bases, in that order; junction bases with no gene match: 17. CDR3 amino acids: CASNPRTSGTPIDEQFF. CDR3 sequence (DNA): TGTGCCAGCAACCCAAGGACTAGCGGGACCCCAATTGACGAGCAGTTCTTC.

Note on this clonotype: A much larger clone is a single base away; this may be a read error. The chain combines TRBV6-2 or TRBV6-3 with TRBJ1-2; the D is unclear. CDR1 is MNHEY, CDR2 SVGEGT, per germline. The CDR3 runs 11 residues. Trimming removed 7 bases from V and 2 bases from J, with 5 bases in between. The CDR3 loop is CASTGNYGYTF. CDR3 coding DNA: TGTGCCAGCACCGGAAACTATGGCTACACCTTC.

The rearrangement uses TRBV28 and TRBJ2-7; 14 bases fit TRBD2. CDR3 length: 16 amino acids. V shed 6 bases and J 5 bases; nucleotides not matched to a gene: 9. Germline CDR1 is MDHEN and CDR2 is SYDVKM. The CDR3 reads CASSYPRLAGGNEQYF. CDR3 DNA sequence: TGTGCCAGCAGCTATCCGAGACTAGCGGGAGGGAACGAGCAGTACTTC.

A word on this clonotype: Germline and junction disagree at one end, which may indicate a read error. The gene calls are TRBV11-1 and TRBJ1-1; D is perhaps TRBD1 (5 bases). CDR3 length: 15 residues. The germline V gene encodes CDR1 SGHAT and CDR2 FQDESV (reference sequence). In nucleotides, the CDR3 is TGTGCCAGCATCTTAAGGGAGGGGATGAACACCGAAGCTTTCTTT. This sequence encodes CASILREGMNTEAFF.

A single count supports this clonotype. This may come from a read error, since a much larger clone is one base off. This CDR3 is CASSFSDRGGGKLFF. The CDR3 DNA reads TGTGCCAGCAGTTTCTCGGACAGGGGCGGCGGAAAACTGTTTTTT. The chain has TRBV6-6 and TRBJ1-4; 9 positions match TRBD1. This CDR3 contains 15 residues. Germline V gives CDR1 MNHNY, CDR2 SVGAGI (reference sequence). The V segment lost 4 bases and the J segment 10 bases; nucleotides outside the gene matches: 10.

This clonotype appeared many times. The chain couples TRBV29-1 to TRBJ2-7; a possible D gene is TRBD1 (6 bases). Germline V lookup: CDR1 SQVTM, CDR2 ANQGSEA. The CDR3 is 13 amino acids. V was trimmed by 3 bases and J by 5 bases, leaving 14 bases between them. CDR3 DNA sequence: TGCAGCGTTGAGCGGCAGGGGCGGAACGAGCAGTACTTC. Amino acid sequence: CSVERQGRNEQYF.

As for this clonotype: This may be a read error: a much more frequent sequence differs by one nucleotide. The chain combines TRBV4-2 with TRBJ2-3; 10 bases match TRBD1. The CDR3 runs 15 residues. CDR1 is LGHNA and CDR2 is YNFKEQ in the germline V gene. DNA for the CDR3: TGTACCAGCAGCCGGGGACAGGGGAACGCAGATACGCAGTATTTT. Its translation is CTSSRGQGNADTQYF.

Here the CDR3 DNA reads TGTGCCAGCAGCAATTCAGGTGGAGCTTTCTTT. Residues: CASSNSGGAFF. J is TRBJ1-1 and V is TRBV6-2 or TRBV6-3; D remains ambiguous. The CDR3 has 11 amino acids. CDR1 MNHEY and CDR2 SVGEGT come from the germline V gene. Trimming cost V 6 bases and J 10 bases, with 12 bases left between them.

In regard to this clonotype: This may be a read error: a much more frequent sequence differs by one nucleotide. The CDR3 region is CVSSQDTGATEAFF. The CDR3 DNA is TGCGTCAGCAGCCAGGATACAGGGGCCACTGAAGCTTTCTTT. The chain combines TRBV4-1 with TRBJ1-1; 7 bases agree with TRBD1. There are 14 residues in the CDR3. Germline CDR1 and CDR2: MGHRA and YSYEKL.

Points on this clonotype: Given a much more abundant clone one base away, this may be a read error. The rearrangement links TRBV12-3 or TRBV12-4 to TRBJ2-3; 8 bases line up with TRBD1. The CDR3 runs to 15 residues. After removal of 4 bases from V and 6 bases from J, the junction contained 9 bases not matched to a gene. The CDR3 DNA follows: TGTGCCAGCAGTTGTACAGGGGGATCGAGGGATACGCAGTATTTT. It translates to CASSCTGGSRDTQYF.

This clonotype was seen more than once but under ten times. A much larger clone differs from this one at a single base, so this may be a read error. V gene TRBV6-1 combines with J gene TRBJ1-5; D perhaps matches TRBD1 (5 bases). The CDR3 has 15 residues. Germline V gene sequence: CDR1 MNHNS, CDR2 SASEGT. The CDR3: CASNEWGMGDQPQHF. CDR3 DNA: TGTGCCAGCAATGAATGGGGAATGGGGGATCAGCCCCAGCATTTT.

With regard to this clonotype: One end of the junction varies from germline; a read error may be responsible. This chain joins TRBV4-1 and TRBJ1-2; the D gene is possibly TRBD1 (5 bases). The V gene's germline CDR1 is MGHRA and CDR2 YSYEKL. This CDR3 spans 16 amino acids. The CDR3 DNA is TGCGCCAGCAACCAAGATAAGGCAGGGACGGCCTATGGCTACACCTTC. This sequence encodes CASNQDKAGTAYGYTF.